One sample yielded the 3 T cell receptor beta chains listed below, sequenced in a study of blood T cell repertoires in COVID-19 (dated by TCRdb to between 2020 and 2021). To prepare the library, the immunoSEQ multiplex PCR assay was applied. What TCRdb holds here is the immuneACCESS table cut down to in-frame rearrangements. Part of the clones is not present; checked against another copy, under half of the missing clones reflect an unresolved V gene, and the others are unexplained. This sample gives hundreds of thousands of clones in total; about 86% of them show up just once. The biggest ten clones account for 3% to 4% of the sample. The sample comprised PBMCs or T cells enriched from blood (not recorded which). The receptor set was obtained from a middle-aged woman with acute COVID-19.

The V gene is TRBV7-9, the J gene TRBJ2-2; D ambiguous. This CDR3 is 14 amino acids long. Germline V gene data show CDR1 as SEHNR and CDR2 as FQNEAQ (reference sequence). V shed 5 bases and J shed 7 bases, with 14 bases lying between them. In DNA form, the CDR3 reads TGTGCCAGCAGCATCCGAACAGAGATCGGGGAGCTGTTTTTT. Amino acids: CASSIRTEIGELFF.

The CDR3 region is CASRPLAPSSYNEQFF. CDR3 DNA sequence: TGTGCCAGCAGACCCCTGGCGCCTAGCTCCTACAATGAGCAGTTCTTC. The rearrangement joins TRBV27 to TRBJ2-1; D ambiguous. From germline, CDR1 is MNHEY and CDR2 SMNVEV (reference sequence). The germline V and J ends were trimmed by 6 bases and 0 bases, with 15 bases remaining between them. This CDR3 has 16 amino acids.

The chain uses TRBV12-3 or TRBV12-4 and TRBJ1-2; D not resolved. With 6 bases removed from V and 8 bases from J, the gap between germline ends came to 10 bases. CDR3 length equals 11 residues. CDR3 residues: CASSRKEGYTF. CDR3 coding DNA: TGTGCCAGCAGCAGAAAAGAAGGCTACACCTTC.